This TCR beta chain was captured in a study of T cell repertoires in cytomegalovirus infection. Across the study: The authors relied on CMV epitopes, both recently identified HLA-C-restricted and well-studied HLA-B-restricted. It can be stated that public TCR beta signatures indicated CMV infection as well as a matching HLA type. Findings and caveats of the study: Adding up the frequency of public TCR beta families identified people who carried CMV plus the relevant HLA. The study found HLA-C-restricted CMV-specific TCR beta clonotypes dominating the ex vivo response.

CDR3 length: 16 residues. V was trimmed by 2 bases and J by 4 bases, leaving 17 bases between them. The germline V gene has CDR1 SEHNR and CDR2 FQNEAQ (reference sequence). TCRdb re-called the reads with MiXCR, one entry per CDR3 protein. The data hold approximately 1,000,000 distinct CDR3 sequences, with 25% to 40% observed a single time. There are a few counts of this clonotype. Its antigen remains unknown. The sequence was obtained from a human donor in good health (CMV status not recorded). Some clones in this sample may be carry-over from other donors' samples. This specimen was cultured CD8+ T cells from PBMCs, taken from culture after CMV antigen stimulation. The chain carries TRBV7-9 and TRBJ1-2; possibly TRBD1 for D (6 bases). The CDR3 is CASSLNRVTKSYGYTF. The CDR3 DNA follows: TGTGCCAGCAGCTTAAACAGGGTCACCAAATCCTATGGCTACACCTTC.